This T cell receptor beta chain derives from a study of blood T cell repertoires in COVID-19. A single count supports this clone. Original methodology: Estimates of nucleated cell counts were drawn from the amplification of reference gene primers. Produced via immunoSEQ multiplex PCR; TCRdb's table is partial and in-frame only. That table is the source of V, J and clone size, and D and trimming were worked out from the DNA. The sample lists around 450,000 clones; nearly 90% were seen once. The clonotype was recovered from a woman under 30 with acute COVID-19. The sample was PBMCs or T cells enriched from blood (not recorded which).

The CDR3 region has the DNA TGTGCCAGCAGTGAACCCCCCCCAGGGATGTATGGCTACACCTTC. It is translated as CASSEPPPGMYGYTF. The V gene is TRBV6-1, the J gene TRBJ1-2; possible D gene TRBD1, 5 bases. Trimming took 2 bases from V and 5 from J, leaving 15 bases between them. Germline CDR1 MNHNS, CDR2 SASEGT. The CDR3 loop spans 15 amino acids.